The 20 T cell receptor beta chains given below trace back to one sample, sequenced in a study of CD8+CD57+ T cells in acquired aplastic anemia. TCR beta VDJ and CDR3 were profiled, and genomic DNA was the template. TCRdb re-analysed the reads in MiXCR, keeping a single row per CDR3 protein. The sample carries 310,000 or so distinct CDR3 sequences, approximately 58% recorded once. Patients chosen for sequencing had CD8+CD57+ cells that had expanded, as shown by flow cytometry. The source material was sorted CD4+, CD8+, or CD8+CD57+ T cells (not recorded which) from PBMCs. The receptors shown here come from a human donor with aplastic anemia.

V is TRBV7-9 and J is TRBJ1-2, with D possibly TRBD1 on 5 matching bases. CDR1 and CDR2 (germline): SEHNR, FQNEAQ (reference sequence). V lost 5 bases and J 8 bases, leaving 15 bases between the germline ends. The CDR3 has 13 amino acids. This CDR3 is CASSLFGRVGYTF. The CDR3 DNA is TGTGCCAGCAGCCTGTTTGGCAGGGTCGGCTACACCTTC.

This clonotype was picked up a small number of times. The chain employs TRBV28 and TRBJ1-5; no definite D call. This CDR3 has 13 residues. V dropped 5 bases and J dropped 5 bases, with 10 bases sitting between them. CDR1 and CDR2 (germline): MDHEN, SYDVKM. CDR3: CASSLNRDQPQHF. CDR3 sequence (DNA): TGTGCCAGCAGTCTTAACAGAGATCAGCCCCAGCATTTT. Using reference TRBV28 and TRBJ1-5 for the parts outside the CDR3, the full variable domain is DVKVTQSSRYLVKRTGEKVFLECVQDMDHENMFWYRQDPGLGLRLIYFSYDVKMKEKGDIPEGYSVSREKKERFSLILESASTNQTSMYLCASSLNRDQPQHFGDGTRLSIL.

This rearrangement joins TRBV20-1 to TRBJ2-5; TRBD2 aligns across 10 bases. The CDR3 sequence is 15 residues long. Germline V gives CDR1 DFQATT, CDR2 SNEGSKA (reference sequence). The V segment lost 3 bases and the J segment 2 bases; nucleotides outside the gene matches: 6. The CDR3 DNA reads TGCAGTGCTAGGCCTCTAGCGGGAGTTCAAGAGACCCAGTACTTC. Its translation is CSARPLAGVQETQYF.

The chain carries TRBV7-9 and TRBJ2-1, with D tentatively TRBD1 (5 bases). The V and J ends lost 7 bases and 6 bases respectively, with 22 bases between them. Germline V gene sequence: CDR1 SEHNR, CDR2 FQNEAQ (reference sequence). This CDR3 is built from 16 residues. In DNA, the CDR3 is TGTGCCAGCACACGGTGGCATCAGGCAGGGCCCAATGAGCAGTTCTTC. Translation: CASTRWHQAGPNEQFF.

The chain links TRBV2 to TRBJ2-3; D might be TRBD1 (5 bases). CDR1 is SNHLY and CDR2 is FYNNEI in the germline V gene. This CDR3 comprises 14 residues. V was pared by 6 bases and J by 4 bases, with 14 bases between. The CDR3 loop reads CASRDQTGADTQYF. The DNA of the CDR3 is TGTGCCAGCAGGGACCAAACAGGAGCAGATACGCAGTATTTT. Drawing the rest from reference TRBV2 and TRBJ2-3, the complete variable domain is EPEVTQTPSHQVTQMGQEVILRCVPISNHLYFYWYRQILGQKVEFLVSFYNNEISEKSEIFDDQFSVERPDGSNFTLKIRSTKLEDSAMYFCASRDQTGADTQYFGPGTRLTVL.

Note on this clonotype: A much larger clonotype is one base distant, so this may be a read error. V usage is TRBV3-1 and J usage is TRBJ1-2, with TRBD1 as a possible D gene (6 bases). This CDR3 contains 14 residues. Germline-derived CDR1 and CDR2 are LGHDT and YNNKEL (reference sequence). The CDR3 coding sequence is TGTGCCGGCAGCCAAGATGCAGGGGCAGGTGGCTACACCTTC. Protein sequence: CAGSQDAGAGGYTF.

The CDR3 protein is CSAGHRERNNEQFF. The CDR3 DNA reads as TGCAGTGCTGGCCACCGCGAGCGGAACAATGAGCAGTTCTTC. The chain combines TRBV20-1 with TRBJ2-1; D might be TRBD2 (5 bases). V lost 5 bases and J lost 5, with 16 bases in between. The V gene's germline CDR1 is DFQATT and CDR2 SNEGSKA (reference sequence). The CDR3 consists of 14 residues.

This clonotype was detected ten times or more. The V gene is TRBV2, the J gene TRBJ1-3; a weak D match, TRBD1 (5 bases). The CDR3 has 15 residues. CDR1 and CDR2 from the germline V gene are SNHLY and FYNNEI. V was cut by 4 bases and J by 4 bases, with 14 bases left in between. The CDR3 region has the DNA TGTGCCAGCAGTGTGAGGCAGGGCGGAGGAAACACCATATATTTT. This gives the protein CASSVRQGGGNTIYF.

As DNA, the CDR3 is TGTGCCAGCAGCTTAGCCCAGGGAGTGGAAGCTTTCTTT. This codes for CASSLAQGVEAFF. V gene TRBV11-2 combines with J gene TRBJ1-1, with D perhaps matching TRBD1 (5 bases). With 1 base removed from V and 8 bases from J, the gap between germline ends came to 11 bases. CDR1 is SGHAT and CDR2 is FQNNGV in the germline V gene. The CDR3 is made up of 13 amino acids. Based on the CDR3 plus reference TRBV11-2 and TRBJ1-1, the full variable domain is EAGVAQSPRYKIIEKRQSVAFWCNPISGHATLYWYQQILGQGPKLLIQFQNNGVVDDSQLPKDRFSAERLKGVDSTLKIQPAKLEDSAVYLCASSLAQGVEAFFGQGTRLTVV.

The J gene is TRBJ2-7, the V gene TRBV19; TRBD2 agrees at 8 bases. The CDR3 covers 14 residues. Germline V gene data show CDR1 as LNHDA and CDR2 as SQIVND (reference sequence). V shed 4 bases, J shed 2 bases, and the junction held 4 bases outside the gene matches. CDR3 sequence (DNA): TGTGCCAGTAGTAGTAGCGGGATCACCTACGAGCAGTACTTC. This translates into CASSSSGITYEQYF.

Ten or more counts support this clonotype. The genes are TRBV15 and TRBJ1-2, with D maybe TRBD1 (5 bases). Germline CDR1 and CDR2: LNHNV and YYDKDF (reference sequence). With 0 bases removed from V and 5 bases from J, the gap between germline ends came to 16 bases. The CDR3 loop spans 16 amino acids. This CDR3 reads CATSREYSGAGYGYTF. CDR3 coding DNA: TGTGCCACCAGCAGAGAATATAGTGGGGCGGGATATGGCTACACCTTC.

The rearrangement joins TRBV10-1 to TRBJ2-3, with D perhaps matching TRBD2 (5 bases). The CDR3 is 15 residues long. The V end lost 3 bases, the J end lost 1 base, and 11 bases lay between the germline ends. Germline CDR1 and CDR2: WNHNN and SYGVQD (reference sequence). The CDR3 DNA follows: TGCGCCAGCAGTGACGCTAGCCTTGGCACAGATACGCAGTATTTT. Amino acid sequence: CASSDASLGTDTQYF.

This clonotype was seen many times. This rearrangement joins TRBV30 to TRBJ2-7; tentatively, D is TRBD2 (6 bases). V shed 0 bases and J shed 4 bases, with 10 bases lying between them. The germline V gene has CDR1 GTSNPN and CDR2 SVGIG (reference sequence). There are 13 residues in the CDR3. The DNA of the CDR3 is TGTGCCTGGAGTGTCGGGAGAACGTACGAGCAGTACTTC. This encodes CAWSVGRTYEQYF.

Note on this clonotype: At one of its ends the junction is not consistent with the germline gene, which may arise from a read error. V gene TRBV7-3 combines with J gene TRBJ2-3; 8 bases line up with TRBD2. CDR3 length: 16 amino acids. Per the germline V gene, CDR1 is SGHTA and CDR2 is FQGTGA. As DNA, the CDR3 is TGTGCCGGCAGCCCCTGGACTAGCTCTCTCACAGGTACGCAGTATTTT. Translated, it gives CAGSPWTSSLTGTQYF.

With respect to this clonotype: An end of the junction differs from the germline gene, which may be a read error. The chain employs TRBV7-9 and TRBJ2-3, with D perhaps TRBD1 or TRBD2 (5 bases each). Germline V gives CDR1 SEHNR, CDR2 FQNEAQ (reference sequence). The CDR3 loop spans 15 amino acids. CDR3 sequence reads: CASSAGTLNTDTQYF. As DNA, the CDR3 is TGTGCTAGCAGCGCCGGGACGCTCAACACAGATACGCAGTATTTT.

V gene TRBV10-3 combines with J gene TRBJ1-6, with 8 nucleotides matching TRBD1. Trimming cost V 6 bases and J 5 bases; bases outside gene matches: 3. Germline lookup yields CDR1 ENHRY and CDR2 SYGVKD. CDR3 size: 14 residues. The CDR3 protein is CAIRPTGDNSPLHF. CDR3 nucleotides: TGTGCCATCAGACCGACAGGGGATAATTCACCCCTCCACTTT.

Many counts were recorded for this clonotype. This sequence joins TRBV7-3 and TRBJ2-5; D is uncertain. Germline V CDR1 and CDR2: SGHTA, FQGTGA. This CDR3 is built from 14 residues. V lost 4 bases and J 5 bases, leaving 14 bases between the germline ends. CDR3 sequence reads: CASSSGSPRETQYF. Written as DNA, the CDR3 is TGTGCCAGCAGCTCTGGTTCACCTAGGGAGACCCAGTACTTC. Full variable domain (outside the CDR3, taken from reference TRBV7-3 and TRBJ2-5): GAGVSQTPSNKVTEKGKYVELRCDPISGHTALYWYRQSLGQGPEFLIYFQGTGAADDSGLPNDRFFAVRPEGSVSTLKIQRTERGDSAVYLCASSSGSPRETQYFGPGTRLLVL.

CDR3 sequence reads: CSVEQGRRGEQYF. In nucleotides, the CDR3 is TGCAGCGTTGAACAGGGAAGGAGGGGCGAGCAGTACTTC. The gene calls are TRBV29-1 and TRBJ2-7; maybe TRBD2 (6 bases). V lost 2 bases to trimming and J lost 6 bases, with 14 bases between them. The CDR3 spans 13 residues. Looked up from germline, CDR1 is SQVTM and CDR2 is ANQGSEA.

The rearrangement links TRBV20-1 to TRBJ1-4, with D unresolved. The CDR3 is made up of 13 amino acids. Trimming removed 5 bases from V and 8 bases from J, with 15 bases in between. From germline, CDR1 is DFQATT and CDR2 SNEGSKA (reference sequence). In nucleotides, the CDR3 is TGCAGTGCTTCCCGCCAGGCCGGGGAAAAACTGTTTTTT. Its protein is CSASRQAGEKLFF.

The chain carries TRBV15 and TRBJ1-3; D is uncertain. Germline CDR1 and CDR2: LNHNV and YYDKDF (reference sequence). The CDR3 contains 16 residues. V lost 1 base and J 5 bases, leaving 15 bases between the germline ends. The CDR3: CATSRGTDRSRNTIYF. The CDR3 region has the DNA TGTGCCACCAGCAGAGGCACGGATAGGTCCAGAAACACCATATATTTT.